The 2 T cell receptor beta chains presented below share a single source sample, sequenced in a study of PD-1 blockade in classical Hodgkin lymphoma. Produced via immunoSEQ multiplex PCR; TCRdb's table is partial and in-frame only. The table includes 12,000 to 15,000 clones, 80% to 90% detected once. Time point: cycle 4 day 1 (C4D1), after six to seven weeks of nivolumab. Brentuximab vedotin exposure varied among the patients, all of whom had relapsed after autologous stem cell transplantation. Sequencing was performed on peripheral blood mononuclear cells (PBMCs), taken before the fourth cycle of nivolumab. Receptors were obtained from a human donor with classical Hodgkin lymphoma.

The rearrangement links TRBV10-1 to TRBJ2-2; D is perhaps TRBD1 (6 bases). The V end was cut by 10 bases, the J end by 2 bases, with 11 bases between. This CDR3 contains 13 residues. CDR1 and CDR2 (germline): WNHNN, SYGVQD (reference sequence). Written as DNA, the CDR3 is TGCGCCACCTCGGACAGAAACACCGGGGAGCTGTTTTTT. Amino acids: CATSDRNTGELFF.

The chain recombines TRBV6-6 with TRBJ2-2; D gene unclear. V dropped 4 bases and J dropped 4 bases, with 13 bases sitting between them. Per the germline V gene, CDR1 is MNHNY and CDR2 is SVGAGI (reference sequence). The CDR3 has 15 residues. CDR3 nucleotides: TGTGCCAGCAGTTTTCCCGGCAGGCCCACCGGGGAGCTGTTTTTT. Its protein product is CASSFPGRPTGELFF.